The 27 T cell receptor beta chains in this list originate from one sample, sequenced in a study of blood T cell repertoires in COVID-19. TCRdb's table, derived via immunoSEQ multiplex PCR, lists solely in-frame clones and lacks some. The sample lists about 130,000 clones, roughly 81% occurring once. Sequenced: peripheral blood. These receptor sequences come from a human donor in a cohort sampled during active COVID-19.

The chain couples TRBV11-2 to TRBJ2-2; TRBD2 is a possible D gene (5 bases). The V end was cut by 4 bases, the J end by 0 bases, with 9 bases between. The germline V gene has CDR1 SGHAT and CDR2 FQNNGV. CDR3 size: 15 residues. CDR3 in amino acids: CASSSSRANTGELFF. The DNA for the CDR3 is TGTGCCAGCAGCTCTAGCCGGGCGAACACCGGGGAGCTGTTTTTT.

The chain joins TRBV3-1 (or the pseudogene TRBV3-2) to TRBJ2-7, with a tentative D call TRBD1 (6 bases). CDR1 is LGHDT, CDR2 YNNKEL, per germline (reference sequence). Trimming removed 5 bases at V and 5 bases at J, with 16 bases between. The CDR3 is made up of 14 amino acids. The CDR3 spells CASSYRASSNEQYF. For the CDR3, the DNA is TGTGCCAGCAGCTACAGGGCCAGCAGTAACGAGCAGTACTTC.

V gene TRBV6-6 combines with J gene TRBJ2-7; maybe TRBD2 (6 bases). This CDR3 spans 15 amino acids. Germline assignment: CDR1 MNHNY and CDR2 SVGAGI (reference sequence). Trimming pared 7 bases from V and 3 bases from J, leaving 19 bases between. Here the CDR3 DNA reads TGTGCCAGCAAAAGCGGGCGAAACCCGGGCTACGAGCAGTACTTC. It specifies CASKSGRNPGYEQYF.

A single count supports this clone. The genes are TRBV3-1 (or the pseudogene TRBV3-2) and TRBJ1-6; D is undetermined. The CDR3 has 15 residues. Germline V gene data show CDR1 as LGHDT and CDR2 as YNNKEL (reference sequence). The V end was cut by 0 bases, the J end by 9 bases, with 12 bases between. The CDR3 sequence is CASSQDDRVGSPLHF. The CDR3 DNA reads as TGTGCCAGCAGCCAAGATGACCGGGTAGGTTCACCCCTCCACTTT.

V gene TRBV7-2 combines with J gene TRBJ2-5, with a tentative D call TRBD2 (6 bases). This CDR3 spans 15 amino acids. The V end lost 5 bases, the J end lost 4 bases, and 17 bases lay between the germline ends. CDR1 and CDR2 from the germline V gene are SGHTA and FQGNSA. The CDR3 coding sequence is TGTGCCAGCAGCCCCCTGGCACTAGCCAGAGAGACCCAGTACTTC. Its protein product is CASSPLALARETQYF.

A few counts support this clone. CDR3 protein: CASSTDISSPLHF. DNA for the CDR3: TGTGCCAGCAGCACGGACATCTCCTCACCCCTCCACTTT. The J gene is TRBJ1-6, the V gene TRBV5-5; D possibly corresponds to TRBD1 (5 bases). The CDR3 is 13 residues long. V lost 4 bases and J 10 bases, leaving 12 bases between the germline ends. CDR1 and CDR2 from the germline V gene are SGHKS and YYEKEE (reference sequence).

The table lists this clone with a few counts. This sequence joins TRBV6-5 and TRBJ1-5, with 7 bases fitting TRBD1. With V trimmed by 7 bases and J by 2 bases, 8 bases remained unmatched. Germline V gene sequence: CDR1 MNHEY, CDR2 SVGAGI. CDR3 length: 15 residues. CDR3 coding DNA: TGTGCCAGCACCCCAAGACAGGGTCGCAATCAGCCCCAGCATTTT. Protein product: CASTPRQGRNQPQHF.

The rearrangement links TRBV9 to TRBJ2-7; TRBD1 matches at 7 bases. This CDR3 spans 14 amino acids. V trimming: 4 bases; J trimming: 1 base; junction bases outside the gene matches: 5. Germline values: CDR1 SGDLS, CDR2 YYNGEE. The CDR3 DNA reads as TGTGCCAGCAGCCCCCGGGACAGATCCTACGAGCAGTACTTC. This codes for CASSPRDRSYEQYF.

The genes are TRBV19 and TRBJ2-1; 13 bases are shared with TRBD2. Trimming removed 5 bases from V and 1 base from J; junction bases left unmatched: 2. The CDR3 covers 16 residues. From germline, CDR1 is LNHDA and CDR2 SQIVND (reference sequence). The CDR3, as DNA: TGTGCCAGTAGTTCACTAGCGGGGGGGTCCTACAATGAGCAGTTCTTC. Translation gives CASSSLAGGSYNEQFF. Looking up the rest from reference TRBV19 and TRBJ2-1 gives the full variable domain: DGGITQSPKYLFRKEGQNVTLSCEQNLNHDAMYWYRQDPGQGLRLIYYSQIVNDFQKGDIAEGYSVSREKKESFPLTVTSAQKNPTAFYLCASSSLAGGSYNEQFFGPGTRLTVL.

This chain links TRBV5-6 with TRBJ2-3; tentatively, D is TRBD2 (7 bases). CDR1 is SGHDT, CDR2 YYEEEE, per germline. Trimming took off 3 bases at V and 4 bases at J, with 12 bases between the two ends. The CDR3 covers 14 residues. The CDR3 loop reads CASSWGGGADTQYF. The CDR3 DNA reads as TGTGCCAGCAGCTGGGGAGGGGGGGCAGATACGCAGTATTTT.

Concerning this clone itself: The sample contains more than one DNA sequence encoding this CDR3. This sequence joins TRBV7-9 and TRBJ2-5; possible D gene TRBD1, 5 bases. V lost 4 bases and J lost 8, with 11 bases in between. The CDR3 has 12 residues. Germline CDR1 SEHNR, CDR2 FQNEAQ (reference sequence). CDR3 loop: CASSSEGETQYF. CDR3 sequence (DNA): TGTGCCAGCAGCTCGGAAGGGGAAACCCAGTACTTC.

The chain combines TRBV12-3 or TRBV12-4 with TRBJ1-5, with D possibly TRBD1 on 6 matching bases. The CDR3 contains 13 residues. The ends were cut back, 2 bases at V and 6 bases at J, with 8 bases in the middle. CDR3 DNA sequence: TGTGCCAGCAGTTTATACAGGGCTCAGCCCCAGCATTTT. Its translation: CASSLYRAQPQHF.

The rearrangement links TRBV5-1 to TRBJ2-3, with TRBD1 identical over 7 bases. The J segment lost 0 bases and the V segment lost 8 bases, leaving 15 bases of the junction unmatched. CDR1 is SGHRS and CDR2 is YFSETQ in the germline V gene. CDR3 length equals 17 residues. CDR3 region: CASQDRPTITSTDTQYF. CDR3 nucleotide sequence: TGCGCCAGTCAGGACAGGCCGACTATAACTAGCACAGATACGCAGTATTTT.

V usage is TRBV7-9 and J usage is TRBJ1-1, with a weak D call TRBD1 (5 bases). This CDR3 spans 16 amino acids. The ends were cut back, 1 base at V and 1 base at J, with 13 bases in the middle. Germline values: CDR1 SEHNR, CDR2 FQNEAQ (reference sequence). The CDR3 DNA follows: TGTGCCAGCAGCTTAGTTCCAGGGCGTAGGAACACTGAAGCTTTCTTT. It translates to CASSLVPGRRNTEAFF.

The chain uses TRBV7-2 and TRBJ1-1; D is undetermined. V was pared by 2 bases and J by 10 bases, with 14 bases between. CDR3 length: 13 residues. Germline CDR1 is SGHTA and CDR2 is FQGNSA. This chain's CDR3 is CASSLMVGDVAFF. The CDR3 DNA sequence: TGTGCCAGCAGCTTAATGGTCGGGGATGTAGCTTTCTTT.

The chain employs TRBV4-2 and TRBJ1-4; a possible D gene is TRBD1 (6 bases). The CDR3 length is 14 residues. Trimming took 3 bases from V and 7 from J, leaving 12 bases between them. The V gene's germline CDR1 is LGHNA and CDR2 YNFKEQ. CDR3 amino acids: CASSQFNRVEKLFF. The DNA for the CDR3 is TGTGCCAGCAGCCAGTTTAACAGGGTTGAAAAACTGTTTTTT.

J is TRBJ2-1 and V is TRBV5-1, with D perhaps matching TRBD2 (7 bases). Germline V gives CDR1 SGHRS, CDR2 YFSETQ. The CDR3 loop spans 15 amino acids. V lost 0 bases to trimming and J lost 10 bases, with 17 bases between them. CDR3 sequence: CASSLDGGGPREQFF. CDR3 nucleotide sequence: TGCGCCAGCAGCTTGGATGGGGGGGGGCCGAGAGAGCAGTTCTTC.

The chain recombines TRBV27 with TRBJ1-1; D is ambiguous. In germline, CDR1 is MNHEY, CDR2 SMNVEV (reference sequence). V was shortened by 4 bases and J by 1 base, with 7 bases between the two germline ends. The length of the CDR3 is 13 residues. In DNA, the CDR3 is TGTGCCAGCAGTTCACGACAGAACACTGAAGCTTTCTTT. Its protein product is CASSSRQNTEAFF.

This sequence joins TRBV9 and TRBJ1-6, with TRBD1 matching 8 bases. This CDR3 comprises 15 residues. The germline CDR1 and CDR2 sequences are SGDLS and YYNGEE. V was pared by 4 bases and J by 5 bases, with 5 bases of the junction left unmatched. Here the CDR3 reads CASSRTGLDNSPLHF. CDR3 nucleotides: TGTGCCAGCAGCCGGACAGGGCTTGATAATTCACCCCTCCACTTT.

The rearrangement uses TRBV11-3 and TRBJ2-7; TRBD2 is a possible D gene (5 bases). Trimming removed 4 bases from V and 3 bases from J, with 10 bases in between. The CDR3 is made up of 13 amino acids. CDR1 SGHNT and CDR2 YENEEA come from the germline V gene. This chain's CDR3 is CASSSRVGYEQYF. The CDR3 DNA follows: TGTGCCAGCAGCTCGAGGGTTGGCTACGAGCAGTACTTC.

The chain uses TRBV15 and TRBJ1-6; the D gene is possibly TRBD1 (6 bases). CDR1 LNHNV and CDR2 YYDKDF come from the germline V gene (reference sequence). The CDR3 runs to 15 residues. V shed 0 bases and J shed 10 bases, with 13 bases lying between them. CDR3 protein: CATSRDGQGNSPLHF. CDR3 coding DNA: TGTGCCACCAGCAGAGATGGGCAGGGGAACTCACCCCTCCACTTT. Full variable domain (missing parts from reference TRBV15 and TRBJ1-6): DAMVIQNPRYQVTQFGKPVTLSCSQTLNHNVMYWYQQKSSQAPKLLFHYYDKDFNNEADTPDNFQSRRPNTSFCFLDIRSPGLGDTAMYLCATSRDGQGNSPLHFGNGTRLTVT.

Only one count was recorded for this clone. This chain connects TRBV27 to TRBJ2-7; 8 positions match TRBD1. The CDR3 spans 15 residues. With 2 bases clipped from V and 2 bases from J, the junction kept 5 bases outside the gene matches. The germline V gene has CDR1 MNHEY and CDR2 SMNVEV (reference sequence). DNA of the CDR3: TGTGCCAGCAGTTTAACGTACAGGGGGACCTACGAGCAGTACTTC. Translation: CASSLTYRGTYEQYF.

The CDR3 bases are TGTGCCAGCGGACCCGGGACAGACACCGGGGAGCTGTTTTTT. Protein sequence: CASGPGTDTGELFF. V gene TRBV7-3 combines with J gene TRBJ2-2, with 7 bases identical to TRBD1. CDR3 length equals 14 residues. V lost 8 bases, J lost 3 bases, and 6 bases stayed unmatched. CDR1 and CDR2 from the germline V gene are SGHTA and FQGTGA.

CDR3 loop: CASSPPGHDQETQYF. CDR3 nucleotides: TGTGCCAGCAGTCCGCCGGGACACGACCAAGAGACCCAGTACTTC. The chain uses TRBV6-6 and TRBJ2-5, with D possibly matching TRBD1 (6 bases). The CDR3 runs to 15 residues. Germline CDR1 and CDR2: MNHNY and SVGAGI (reference sequence). V was cut by 5 bases and J by 0 bases, with 13 bases left in between.

The CDR3 region is CASSYGTGIDYEQYF. DNA of the CDR3: TGTGCCAGCAGTTACGGGACAGGGATCGACTACGAGCAGTACTTC. The V gene is TRBV27, the J gene TRBJ2-7, with TRBD1 matching over 9 bases. V shed 4 bases, J shed 3 bases, and the junction held 7 bases outside the gene matches. The CDR3 is made up of 15 amino acids. CDR1 and CDR2 (germline): MNHEY, SMNVEV (reference sequence).

The chain uses TRBV10-2 and TRBJ1-5, with 9 bases identical to TRBD1. The CDR3 consists of 18 residues. V lost 4 bases and J lost 7; bases outside the gene matches: 17. Germline CDR1 reads WSHSY; CDR2 reads SAAADI. The CDR3 loop is CASSADVWGQGSGQPQHF. Written as DNA, the CDR3 is TGCGCCAGCAGTGCTGACGTGTGGGGACAGGGTTCAGGCCAGCCCCAGCATTTT.

The chain recombines TRBV6-2 or TRBV6-3 with TRBJ2-3; the match to TRBD2 covers 13 bases. Trimming took 5 bases from V and 10 from J; bases not matched to a gene: 15. CDR1 is MNHEY and CDR2 is SVGEGT in the germline V gene. This CDR3 has 17 amino acids. The CDR3 sequence: CASSLIGLAGAKPSQYF. In DNA, the CDR3 is TGTGCCAGCAGTCTCATCGGACTAGCGGGGGCCAAACCGTCGCAGTATTTT.